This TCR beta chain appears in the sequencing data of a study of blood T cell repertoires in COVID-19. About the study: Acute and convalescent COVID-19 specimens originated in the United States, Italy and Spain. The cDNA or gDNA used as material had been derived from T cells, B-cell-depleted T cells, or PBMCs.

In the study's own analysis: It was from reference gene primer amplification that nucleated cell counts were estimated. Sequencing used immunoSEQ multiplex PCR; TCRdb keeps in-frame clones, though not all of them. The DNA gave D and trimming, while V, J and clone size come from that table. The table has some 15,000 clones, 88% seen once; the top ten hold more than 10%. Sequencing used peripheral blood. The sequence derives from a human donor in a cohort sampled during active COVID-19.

CDR3 bases: TGTGCCAGCAGTGAACAGGGAGGAAACACCATATATTTT. Translating gives CASSEQGGNTIYF. The gene calls are TRBV2 and TRBJ1-3; a weak D match, TRBD1 (5 bases). CDR1 is SNHLY and CDR2 is FYNNEI in the germline V gene. The CDR3 sequence is 13 residues long. The V end was cut by 2 bases, the J end by 4 bases, with 6 bases between.